The entry below gives a single TCR beta chain sequence along with its context. This entry is derived from a study of blood T cell repertoires in COVID-19. The overall study: Sites in the United States, Italy and Spain provided acute and convalescent COVID-19 samples. From T cells, B-cell-depleted T cells, or PBMCs came the material, which was cDNA or gDNA.

Authors' data handling: Amplification of reference gene primers was used by the study to estimate nucleated cell counts. The table came from immunoSEQ multiplex PCR; TCRdb's copy has only in-frame clones and leaves some out. From that table come the V and J calls and clone size; the DNA was used to work out D and trimming. The data hold roughly 670,000 clones, with 90% observed a single time. The junction had 5 bases not matched to a gene; V was cut back by 3 bases and J by 0 bases. CDR1 is LGHNA and CDR2 is YNFKEQ in the germline V gene. The CDR3 is made up of 16 amino acids. The sequencing sample was made of peripheral blood. The chain carries TRBV4-2 and TRBJ2-7, with 10 positions matching TRBD1. This sequence originates from a woman younger than 30 with acute or convalescent COVID-19. The CDR3 spells CASSQAGTGASYEQYF. CDR3 sequence (DNA): TGTGCCAGCAGCCAGGCCGGGACAGGGGCCTCCTACGAGCAGTACTTC.